This paragraph reports one T cell receptor (beta chain). In the same sample, other DNA sequences code for this CDR3. V was clipped by 8 bases and J by 5 bases; unmatched bases: 8. The CDR3 extends over 14 amino acids. CDR1 and CDR2 from the germline V gene are MNHEY and SVGAGI. The sample comes from a study of CD8+ T cells in alopecia areata. The wider study: Treated patients received oral tofacitinib, 5 to 10 mg twice daily. Among treated patients, severity was scored by affected scalp area percentage.

As the sequencing template, cDNA was produced by extracting RNA and reverse transcribing it. The method was immunoSEQ multiplex PCR; TCRdb's version includes in-frame clones alone and lacks a portion of them. In the table there are about 88,000 clones, about 40% of which are singletons. Treatment in this sample: oral pan-JAK inhibitor, 5-10 mg twice daily. This receptor was identified in a human donor with alopecia areata. J is TRBJ2-7 and V is TRBV6-5; 11 nucleotides match TRBD2. The specimen comprised CD8+ T cells sorted from blood, sampled at week 24, from a patient treated with tofacitinib. The CDR3 spells CASQLAGGSDEQYF. CDR3 coding DNA: TGTGCCAGCCAGCTAGCGGGAGGTTCGGACGAGCAGTACTTC.